What follows is one T cell receptor beta chain and its context. The target antigen is unknown. This specimen belongs to a study of vaccination and CD4 T cells after COVID-19. Overall study context: From HCoV-229E, HCoV-OC43, HCoV-NL63 and SARS-CoV-2, overlapping spike peptides were used to stimulate the cells.

The treatment here: roughly 11-day PBMC culture with coronavirus spike peptide pools or control peptides (ViraFEST assay). Peptide pools at roughly 10 ug/ml and IL-2 at 10 IU/ml were added to cultures of under 2.5 million PBMCs per well. The Oncomine TCR Beta short-read assay was applied to DNA of cultured CD4+ T cells. From CD4+ T cells that had been cultured, genomic DNA was extracted. From the PCR reads, TCRdb called clonotypes with MiXCR, one entry per CDR3 protein. This sample has 20,000 to 30,000 distinct CDR3 sequences, with roughly 64% found just once. Sequencing was carried out using CD4+ T cells from blood, cultured in vitro. The sequence derives from a human donor who had recovered from COVID-19.

The CDR3 here is CASSQDRGVRVDQPQHF. CDR3 sequence (DNA): TGCGCCAGCAGCCAAGATAGGGGGGTTAGGGTTGATCAGCCCCAGCATTTT. This chain links TRBV4-3 with TRBJ1-5; tentatively, D is TRBD1 (6 bases). Germline lookup yields CDR1 LGHNA and CDR2 YSLEER. V lost 0 bases, J lost 5 bases, and 17 bases lay in between. CDR3 length equals 17 residues.